These T cell receptor beta chains were read from a single sample in a study of cytomegalovirus exposure and HLA in healthy donors. This table comes from immunoSEQ multiplex PCR, and its TCRdb copy is limited to in-frame clones, with some not included. The table has approximately 190,000 clones, approximately 79% seen once. The specimen was PBMCs. The receptor set was obtained from a man aged 35-49 years in good health and CMV-seropositive. Each CDR3 is given with its conserved first and last residue. The D gene is left open where the match is weak. Clone size is not always given. Where it is, it says once, few, many or a class for expanded clones.

TRBJ1-1	.	TRBV6-5	TRBD1	CASSFRDRGSNTEAFF	TGTGCCAGCAGTTTCCGGGACAGGGGGTCGAACACTGAAGCTTTCTTT
TRBJ2-3	few	TRBV5-1	TRBD2	CASAAIGGSTDTQYF	TGCGCCAGCGCGGCCATCGGGGGGAGCACAGATACGCAGTATTTT
TRBJ2-3	once	TRBV6-5	.	CASRATESTDTQYF	TGTGCCAGCAGGGCGACGGAGAGCACAGATACGCAGTATTTT
TRBJ2-1	.	TRBV4-1	TRBD2	CASSALGTSGGELSYNEQFF	TGCGCCAGCAGTGCCCTAGGGACAAGCGGGGGCGAACTATCCTACAATGAGCAGTTCTTC
TRBJ2-7	.	TRBV7-9	.	CASSIDSTYEQYF	TGTGCCAGCAGCATCGACAGTACCTACGAGCAGTACTTC
TRBJ2-3	.	TRBV21-1	.	CASSPCQVVGSTDTQYF	TGTGCCAGCAGCCCCTGTCAGGTCGTGGGTTCCACAGATACGCAGTATTTT
TRBJ2-1	.	TRBV5-4	TRBD1	CASSFFQGDSYNEQFF	TGTGCCAGCAGCTTTTTCCAGGGGGACTCCTACAATGAGCAGTTCTTC
TRBJ1-5	.	TRBV19	.	CASSPSRTNSNQPQHF	TGTGCCAGTAGTCCCTCCCGGACAAATAGCAATCAGCCCCAGCATTTT
TRBJ1-2	once	TRBV18	.	CASSLDTVAGYTF	TGTGCCAGCTCACTCGACACAGTTGCTGGCTACACCTTC
TRBJ2-5	.	TRBV7-2	TRBD1	CASSSLGGGQGETQYF	TGTGCCAGCAGCTCACTTGGGGGGGGACAGGGAGAGACCCAGTACTTC
TRBJ1-2	few	TRBV5-4	.	CASREDLNYGYTF	TGTGCCAGCAGGGAGGATCTTAACTATGGCTACACCTTC
TRBJ2-7	.	TRBV5-1	TRBD2	CASSLVPASGGSYEQYF	TGCGCCAGCAGCTTGGTGCCGGCTAGCGGGGGGTCCTACGAGCAGTACTTC
TRBJ2-7	.	TRBV28	TRBD2	CASTVNSGRAFDEQYF	TGTGCCAGCACTGTCAATTCCGGGAGGGCGTTCGACGAGCAGTACTTC
TRBJ2-5	once	TRBV5-6	TRBD2	CASSLYTSGGGKTQYF	TGTGCCAGCAGCTTGTATACTAGCGGGGGTGGGAAGACCCAGTACTTC
TRBJ2-1	.	TRBV25-1	TRBD2	CASSERGGFYNEQFF	TGTGCCAGCAGTGAGCGGGGGGGATTCTACAATGAGCAGTTCTTC
TRBJ2-1	.	TRBV19	TRBD1	CASRGVGQGALEQFF	TGTGCCAGTAGGGGCGTAGGACAGGGGGCATTGGAGCAGTTCTTC
TRBJ1-2	.	TRBV4-3	.	CASSPTRTVNYGYTF	TGCGCCAGCAGCCCTACGCGAACGGTTAACTATGGCTACACCTTC
TRBJ2-3	few	TRBV5-3	.	CARSYLPNRRLADTQYF	TGTGCCAGAAGCTACCTTCCAAACAGAAGGTTGGCAGATACGCAGTATTTT
TRBJ2-5	.	TRBV5-6	.	CASSWGDSQETQYF	TGTGCCAGCAGCTGGGGGGACAGCCAAGAGACCCAGTACTTC
TRBJ1-5	.	TRBV2	.	CASRGWGGGQPQHF	TGTGCCAGCAGGGGGTGGGGAGGAGGTCAGCCCCAGCATTTT
TRBJ1-1	.	TRBV15	.	CATSRGAGREGGTEAFF	TGTGCCACCAGTAGAGGGGCAGGGAGGGAAGGAGGCACTGAAGCTTTCTTT
TRBJ2-1	.	TRBV5-8	TRBD2	CASSPTSGVNNEQFF	TGTGCCAGCAGCCCGACTAGCGGGGTAAACAATGAGCAGTTCTTC
TRBJ2-3	.	TRBV5-4	.	CASSLDSGNTDTQYF	TGTGCCAGCAGCTTGGACAGCGGAAACACAGATACGCAGTATTTT
TRBJ1-2	.	TRBV27	.	CASSSHGRDYGYTF	TGTGCCAGCAGTTCCCACGGGAGGGACTATGGCTACACCTTC
TRBJ2-3	.	TRBV5-1	TRBD1	CASGRGRRDTQYF	TGCGCCAGCGGTAGGGGGCGTAGAGATACGCAGTATTTT
TRBJ1-3	few	TRBV5-6	.	CASSPAGRDSGNTIYF	TGTGCCAGCAGCCCAGCGGGTCGTGACTCTGGAAACACCATATATTTT
TRBJ2-1	.	TRBV6-1	.	CASRLLPPQINEQFF	TGTGCCAGTAGGCTACTACCGCCGCAGATTAATGAGCAGTTCTTC
TRBJ1-3	.	TRBV2	.	CASRTGSGNTIYF	TGTGCCAGCAGAACAGGCTCTGGAAACACCATATATTTT
TRBJ2-3	.	TRBV7-8	.	CASSSPDTQYF	TGTGCCAGCAGCTCTCCAGATACGCAGTATTTT
TRBJ1-4	.	TRBV5-6	TRBD1	CASSLWGPGQGTNEKLFF	TGTGCCAGCAGCTTGTGGGGGCCGGGACAGGGGACTAATGAAAAACTGTTTTTT
TRBJ1-6	once	TRBV5-4	TRBD1	CASSPWQGENSPLHF	TGTGCCAGCAGCCCCTGGCAGGGGGAGAATTCACCCCTCCACTTT
TRBJ1-6	few	TRBV5-4	TRBD1	CASSLTGGGSPLHF	TGTGCCAGCAGCCTTACAGGGGGCGGATCACCCCTCCACTTT
TRBJ1-2	.	TRBV19	TRBD1	CASSIRHKGAYDYGYTF	TGTGCCAGTAGTATTAGGCATAAGGGGGCGTATGACTATGGCTACACCTTC
TRBJ2-7	.	TRBV5-1	TRBD2	CASSPAPTSGGSWEQYF	TGCGCCAGCAGCCCCGCCCCGACTAGCGGGGGATCTTGGGAGCAGTACTTC
TRBJ2-7	.	TRBV19	TRBD1	CASSIDQGAEQYF	TGTGCCAGTAGTATAGATCAGGGGGCCGAGCAGTACTTC
TRBJ2-4	.	TRBV6-5	TRBD2	CASSYPGGTAKNIQYF	TGTGCCAGCAGTTACCCCGGGGGGACGGCCAAAAACATTCAGTACTTC
TRBJ1-2	.	TRBV5-1	.	CASSKDGGDYGYTF	TGCGCCAGCAGCAAGGATGGGGGGGACTATGGCTACACCTTC
TRBJ1-5	few	TRBV19	.	CASIERQDQPQHF	TGTGCCAGTATTGAACGGCAGGATCAGCCCCAGCATTTT
TRBJ1-2	.	TRBV5-1	TRBD1	CASSPGTVNGYTF	TGCGCCAGCAGTCCCGGGACAGTGAATGGCTACACCTTC
TRBJ2-7	few	TRBV10-2	.	CASSDRGEQYF	TGCGCCAGCAGTGACAGGGGCGAGCAGTACTTC